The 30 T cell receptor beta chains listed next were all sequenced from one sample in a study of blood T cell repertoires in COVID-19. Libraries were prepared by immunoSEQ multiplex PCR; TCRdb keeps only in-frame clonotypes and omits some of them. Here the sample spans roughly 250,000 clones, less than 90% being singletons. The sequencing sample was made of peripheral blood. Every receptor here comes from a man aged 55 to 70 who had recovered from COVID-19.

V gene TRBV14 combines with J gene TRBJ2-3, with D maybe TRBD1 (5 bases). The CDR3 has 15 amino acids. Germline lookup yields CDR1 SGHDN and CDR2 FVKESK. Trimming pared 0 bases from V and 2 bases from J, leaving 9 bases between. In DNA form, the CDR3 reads TGTGCCAGCAGCCAAGAGTACAGGTCCACAGATACGCAGTATTTT. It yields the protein CASSQEYRSTDTQYF.

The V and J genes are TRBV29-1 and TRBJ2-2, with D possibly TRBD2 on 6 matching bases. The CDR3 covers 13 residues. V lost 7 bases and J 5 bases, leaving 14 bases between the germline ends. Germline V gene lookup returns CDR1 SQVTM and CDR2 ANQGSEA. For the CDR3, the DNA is TGCAGCGCCAGACCCGGAGGGACCGGGGAGCTGTTTTTT. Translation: CSARPGGTGELFF.

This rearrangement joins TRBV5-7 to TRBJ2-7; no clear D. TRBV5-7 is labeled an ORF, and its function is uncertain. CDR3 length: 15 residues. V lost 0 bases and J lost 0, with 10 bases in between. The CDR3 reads CASSLGPRLSYEQYF. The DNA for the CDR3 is TGTGCCAGCAGCTTGGGACCTAGACTCTCCTACGAGCAGTACTTC.

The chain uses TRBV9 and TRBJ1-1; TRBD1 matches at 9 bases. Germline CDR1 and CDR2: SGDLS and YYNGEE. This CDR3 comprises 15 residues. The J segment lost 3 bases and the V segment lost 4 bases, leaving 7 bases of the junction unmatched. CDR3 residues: CASSRQGVFYTEAFF. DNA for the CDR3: TGTGCCAGCAGCAGACAGGGGGTGTTTTACACTGAAGCTTTCTTT.

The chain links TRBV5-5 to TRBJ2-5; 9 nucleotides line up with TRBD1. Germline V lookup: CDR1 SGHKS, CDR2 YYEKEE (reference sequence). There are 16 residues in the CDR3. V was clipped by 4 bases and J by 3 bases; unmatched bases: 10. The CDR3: CASSPIRDRDEETQYF. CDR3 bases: TGTGCCAGCAGCCCCATTAGGGACAGGGACGAAGAGACCCAGTACTTC.

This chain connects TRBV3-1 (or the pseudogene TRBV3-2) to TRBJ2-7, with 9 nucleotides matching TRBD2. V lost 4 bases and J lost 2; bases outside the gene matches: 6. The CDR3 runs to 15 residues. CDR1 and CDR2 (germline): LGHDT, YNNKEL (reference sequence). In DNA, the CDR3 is TGTGCCAGCAGCCGTCAGCGGGGGGCTACCTACGAGCAGTACTTC. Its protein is CASSRQRGATYEQYF.

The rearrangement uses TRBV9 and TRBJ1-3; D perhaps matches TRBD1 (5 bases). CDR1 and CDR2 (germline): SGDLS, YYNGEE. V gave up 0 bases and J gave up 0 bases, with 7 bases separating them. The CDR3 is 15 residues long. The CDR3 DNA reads TGTGCCAGCAGCGTAGCAGGGTTCTCTGGAAACACCATATATTTT. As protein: CASSVAGFSGNTIYF.

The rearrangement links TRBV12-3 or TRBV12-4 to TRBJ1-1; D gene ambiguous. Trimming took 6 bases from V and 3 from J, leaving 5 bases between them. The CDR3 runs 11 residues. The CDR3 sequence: CASRSYTEAFF. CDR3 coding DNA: TGTGCCAGCAGGTCGTACACTGAAGCTTTCTTT.

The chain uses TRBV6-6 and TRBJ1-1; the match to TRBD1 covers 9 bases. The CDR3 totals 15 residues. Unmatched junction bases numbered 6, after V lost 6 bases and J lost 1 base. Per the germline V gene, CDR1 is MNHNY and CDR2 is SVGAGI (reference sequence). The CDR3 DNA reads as TGTGCCAGCAGCAGAAAGGGACAGGGGAACACTGAAGCTTTCTTT. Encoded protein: CASSRKGQGNTEAFF.

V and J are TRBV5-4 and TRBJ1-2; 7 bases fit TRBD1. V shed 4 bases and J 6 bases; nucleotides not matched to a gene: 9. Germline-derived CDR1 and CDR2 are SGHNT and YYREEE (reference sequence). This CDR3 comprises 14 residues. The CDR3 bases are TGTGCCAGCAGCCCTAGACAGGGTGGAAATGGCTACACCTTC. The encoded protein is CASSPRQGGNGYTF.

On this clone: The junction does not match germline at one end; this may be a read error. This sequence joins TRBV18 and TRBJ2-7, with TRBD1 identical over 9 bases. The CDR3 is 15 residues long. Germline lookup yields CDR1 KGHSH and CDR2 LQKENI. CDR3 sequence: CASSPLEQGARLAQF. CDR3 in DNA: TGTGCCAGCTCACCCCTAGAACAGGGGGCGCGTCTCGCACAATTC.

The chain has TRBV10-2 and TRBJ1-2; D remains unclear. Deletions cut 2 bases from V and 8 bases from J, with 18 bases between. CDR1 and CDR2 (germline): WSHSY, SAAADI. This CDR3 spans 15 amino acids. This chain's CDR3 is CASSEATGQPGGYTF. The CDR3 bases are TGCGCCAGCAGTGAGGCGACCGGCCAGCCGGGGGGCTACACCTTC.

The CDR3 coding sequence is TGTGCCAGCAGTTTACAGGTTACCTACGAGCAGTACTTC. Protein: CASSLQVTYEQYF. The J gene is TRBJ2-7, the V gene TRBV12-3 or TRBV12-4; no clear D. Trimming shortened V by 2 bases and J by 2 bases, and 7 bases separated the two germline ends. The CDR3 contains 13 residues.

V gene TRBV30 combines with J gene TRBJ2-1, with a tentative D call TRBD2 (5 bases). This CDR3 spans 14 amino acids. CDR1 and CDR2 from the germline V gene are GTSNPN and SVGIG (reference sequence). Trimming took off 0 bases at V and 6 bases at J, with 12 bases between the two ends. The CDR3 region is CAWSVGITGNEQFF. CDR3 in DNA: TGTGCCTGGAGTGTCGGGATTACGGGCAATGAGCAGTTCTTC. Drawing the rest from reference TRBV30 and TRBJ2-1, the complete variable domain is SQTIHQWPATLVQPVGSPLSLECTVEGTSNPNLYWYRQAAGRGLQLLFYSVGIGQISSEVPQNLSASRPQDRQFILSSKKLLLSDSGFYLCAWSVGITGNEQFFGPGTRLTVL.

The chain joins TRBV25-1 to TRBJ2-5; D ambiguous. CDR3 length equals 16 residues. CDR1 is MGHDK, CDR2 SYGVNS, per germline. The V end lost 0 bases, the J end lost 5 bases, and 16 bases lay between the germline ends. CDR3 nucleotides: TGTGCCAGCAGTGAATACCGCGGCGGCAGTTGGGAGACCCAGTACTTC. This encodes CASSEYRGGSWETQYF.

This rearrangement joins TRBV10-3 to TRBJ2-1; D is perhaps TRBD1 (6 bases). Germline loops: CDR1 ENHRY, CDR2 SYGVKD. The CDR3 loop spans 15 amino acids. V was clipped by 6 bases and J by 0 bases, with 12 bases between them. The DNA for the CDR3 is TGTGCCATCAGCCGGGACACGAGCTCCTACAATGAGCAGTTCTTC. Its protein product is CAISRDTSSYNEQFF.

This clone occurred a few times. The CDR3 sequence is CAISEANQGTGNTIYF. The CDR3 DNA reads TGTGCCATCAGTGAGGCAAACCAGGGTACTGGAAACACCATATATTTT. This chain joins TRBV10-3 and TRBJ1-3; D might be TRBD1 (5 bases). This CDR3 spans 16 amino acids. V lost 2 bases and J 2 bases, leaving 13 bases between the germline ends. Germline V lookup: CDR1 ENHRY, CDR2 SYGVKD.

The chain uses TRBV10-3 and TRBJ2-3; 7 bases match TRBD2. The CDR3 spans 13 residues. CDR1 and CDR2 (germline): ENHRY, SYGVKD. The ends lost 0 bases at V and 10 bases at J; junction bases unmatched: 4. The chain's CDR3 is CAISESGGLAQYF. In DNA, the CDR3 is TGTGCCATCAGTGAGTCGGGGGGGTTAGCGCAGTATTTT.

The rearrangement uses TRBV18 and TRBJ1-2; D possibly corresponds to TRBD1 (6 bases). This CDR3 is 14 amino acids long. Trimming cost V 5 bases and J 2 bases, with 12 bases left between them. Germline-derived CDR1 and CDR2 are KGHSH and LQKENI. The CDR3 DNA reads TGTGCCAGCTCATTAGGGGGAACGAACTATGGCTACACCTTC. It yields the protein CASSLGGTNYGYTF.

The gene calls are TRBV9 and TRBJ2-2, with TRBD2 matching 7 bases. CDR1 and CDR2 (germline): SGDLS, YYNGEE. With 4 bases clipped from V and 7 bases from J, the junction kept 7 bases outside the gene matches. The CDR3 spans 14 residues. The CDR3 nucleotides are TGTGCCAGCAGCCCTCGACTAGCCAGCGGGGAGCTGTTTTTT. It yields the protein CASSPRLASGELFF.

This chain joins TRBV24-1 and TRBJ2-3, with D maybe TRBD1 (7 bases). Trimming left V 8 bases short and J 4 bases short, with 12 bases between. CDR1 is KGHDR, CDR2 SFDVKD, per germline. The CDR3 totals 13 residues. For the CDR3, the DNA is TGTGCCACCACGGAGGGGGCCGCAGATACGCAGTATTTT. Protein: CATTEGAADTQYF.

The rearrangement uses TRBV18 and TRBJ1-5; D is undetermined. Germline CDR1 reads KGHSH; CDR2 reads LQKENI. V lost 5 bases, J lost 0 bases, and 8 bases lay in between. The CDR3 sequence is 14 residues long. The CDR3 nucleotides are TGTGCCAGCTCATCGGTCGGTAGCAATCAGCCCCAGCATTTT. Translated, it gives CASSSVGSNQPQHF.

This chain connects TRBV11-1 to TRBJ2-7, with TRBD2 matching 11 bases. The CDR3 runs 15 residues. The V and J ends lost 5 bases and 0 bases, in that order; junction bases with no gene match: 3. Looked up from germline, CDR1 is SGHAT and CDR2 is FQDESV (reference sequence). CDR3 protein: CASSPGLADSYEQYF. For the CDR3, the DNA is TGTGCCAGCAGCCCGGGACTAGCGGACTCCTACGAGCAGTACTTC.

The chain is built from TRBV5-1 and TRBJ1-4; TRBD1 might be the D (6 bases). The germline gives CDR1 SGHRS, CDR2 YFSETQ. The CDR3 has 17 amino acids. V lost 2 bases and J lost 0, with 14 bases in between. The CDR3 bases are TGCGCCAGCAGCTTCTCTGGACAGATCCCAACTAATGAAAAACTGTTTTTT. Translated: CASSFSGQIPTNEKLFF.

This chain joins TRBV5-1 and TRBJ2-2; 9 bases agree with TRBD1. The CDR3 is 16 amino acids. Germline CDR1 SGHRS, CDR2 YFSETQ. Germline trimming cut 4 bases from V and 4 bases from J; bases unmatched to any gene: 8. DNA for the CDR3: TGCGCCAGCAGCCCAGGGGGACAGGGTCGCACCGGGGAGCTGTTTTTT. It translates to CASSPGGQGRTGELFF.

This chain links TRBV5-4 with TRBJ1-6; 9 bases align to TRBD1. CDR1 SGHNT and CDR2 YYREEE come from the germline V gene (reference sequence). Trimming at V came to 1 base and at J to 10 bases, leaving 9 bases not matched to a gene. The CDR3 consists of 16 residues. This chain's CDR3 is CASSLIGQGLESPLHF. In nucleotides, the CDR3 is TGTGCCAGCAGCTTGATAGGACAGGGGCTCGAGTCACCCCTCCACTTT.

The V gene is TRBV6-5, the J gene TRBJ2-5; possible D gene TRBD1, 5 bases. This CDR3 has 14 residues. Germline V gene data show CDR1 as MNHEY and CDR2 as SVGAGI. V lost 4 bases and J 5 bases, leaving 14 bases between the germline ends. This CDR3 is CASSFNAGWETQYF. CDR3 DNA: TGTGCCAGCAGTTTCAACGCAGGGTGGGAGACCCAGTACTTC.

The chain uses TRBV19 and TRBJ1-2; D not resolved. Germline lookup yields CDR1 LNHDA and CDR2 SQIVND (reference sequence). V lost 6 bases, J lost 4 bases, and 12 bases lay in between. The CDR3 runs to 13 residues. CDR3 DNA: TGTGCCAGTAGCCCCTCGGGAGGCTATGGCTACACCTTC. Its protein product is CASSPSGGYGYTF.

This CDR3 reads CASSLVARGPPYNEQFF. The DNA for the CDR3 is TGTGCCAGCAGCTTAGTGGCGCGGGGGCCACCGTACAATGAGCAGTTCTTC. V gene TRBV7-2 combines with J gene TRBJ2-1; TRBD2 is a possible D gene (7 bases). V was cut by 1 base and J by 4 bases, with 17 bases left in between. This CDR3 contains 17 residues. The V gene's germline CDR1 is SGHTA and CDR2 FQGNSA.

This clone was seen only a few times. Written as DNA, the CDR3 is TGTGCCAGCAGCAACTCCGGGGTATATCCTCCCTCTGGTGAGCAGTTCTTC. Its protein product is CASSNSGVYPPSGEQFF. This sequence joins TRBV7-8 and TRBJ2-1; the D gene is possibly TRBD2 (5 bases). CDR3 size: 17 residues. Germline-derived CDR1 and CDR2 are SGHVS and FQNEAQ. V shed 5 bases and J shed 9 bases, with 26 bases lying between them.